A selection of T cell receptor beta chains follows, all from one sample in a study of blood T cell repertoires in COVID-19. The table came from immunoSEQ multiplex PCR; TCRdb's copy has only in-frame clones and leaves some out. Among around 250,000 clones listed, 80% to 90% were seen once. Sample: peripheral blood. The receptor set was obtained from a woman between 25 and 40 years old with active or convalescent COVID-19. Both conserved end residues are part of each CDR3. D genes are given only for firm matches. Part of the rows lack a size; the others show once, few, many or a class for expanded clones.

V	size	J	D	DNA	CDR3
TRBV5-8	-	TRBJ2-2	-	TGTGCCAGCAGCTTCGGGGTATTGGTCGGGGAGCTGTTTTTT	CASSFGVLVGELFF
TRBV7-2	-	TRBJ2-5	-	TGTGCCAGCAGCCCGGTTGGTCGACAAGAGACCCAGTACTTC	CASSPVGRQETQYF
TRBV7-6	once	TRBJ2-2	TRBD2	TGTGCCAGCAGCTTCTCTAGCGGGGGGAAGAACACCGGGGAGCTGTTTTTT	CASSFSSGGKNTGELFF
TRBV2	-	TRBJ1-4	TRBD1	TGTGCCAGCAGTGAAGACAGGGGGCAAGAAAAACTGTTTTTT	CASSEDRGQEKLFF
TRBV7-9	-	TRBJ1-3	-	TGTGCCAGCAGCCCTAGCCTGAAAAGCTCTGGAAACACCATATATTTT	CASSPSLKSSGNTIYF
TRBV7-9	-	TRBJ1-1	TRBD1	TGTGCCAGCACTATCCAGGGGGCTCTCACTGAAGCTTTCTTT	CASTIQGALTEAFF
TRBV7-8	-	TRBJ1-2	-	TGTGCCAGCAGCCCCTCGACATTCGGCTACACCTTC	CASSPSTFGYTF
TRBV29-1	-	TRBJ1-2	-	TGCAGCTACCGGGACACAACTAACTATGGCTACACCTTC	CSYRDTTNYGYTF
TRBV4-3	once	TRBJ2-7	TRBD2	TGCGCCAGTGCCCTTAGCGGGGGGGCGTCCTACGAGCAGTACTTC	CASALSGGASYEQYF
TRBV13	-	TRBJ1-2	TRBD1	TGTGCCAGCACCTTACAGGGGCATCAAGTTGGCTACACCTTC	CASTLQGHQVGYTF
TRBV2	-	TRBJ2-3	-	TGTGCCAGCACCAAAGGGACCGGGAACAACCGGGGGGATACGCAGTATTTT	CASTKGTGNNRGDTQYF
TRBV28	once	TRBJ1-3	TRBD1	TGTGCCAGCAGTTTAAGTGGACAGGGGACGGGAAACACCATATATTTT	CASSLSGQGTGNTIYF
TRBV18	-	TRBJ1-3	-	TGTGCCAGCTCACCACCGGGCCGGGGGTCTGGAAACACCATATATTTT	CASSPPGRGSGNTIYF
TRBV3-1/TRBV3-2	-	TRBJ1-6	TRBD1	TGTGCCAGCAGCCAAGGGACAGGGTTGTATTCACCCCTCCACTTT	CASSQGTGLYSPLHF
TRBV4-3	-	TRBJ1-2	-	TGCGCCAGCAGCAAGACAGGCTATGGCTACACCTTC	CASSKTGYGYTF
TRBV7-8	few	TRBJ1-5	-	TGTGCCAGCAGCCCCGGACTGAGCAATCAGCCCCAGCATTTT	CASSPGLSNQPQHF
TRBV5-1	once	TRBJ2-2	TRBD2	TGCGCCAGCAGCTTCCTAGCGGGGGAACTCACCGGGGAGCTGTTTTTT	CASSFLAGELTGELFF
TRBV10-1	-	TRBJ1-1	TRBD1	TGCGCCACCACAGGACAGGTGGGCACTGAAGCTTTCTTT	CATTGQVGTEAFF
TRBV13	-	TRBJ2-2	-	TGTGCCAGCAGCCCTACCCTCGGCACCGGGGAGCTGTTTTTT	CASSPTLGTGELFF
TRBV7-2	-	TRBJ2-7	-	TGTGCCAGCAGCCAAAATCTAGTCGAGCAGTACTTC	CASSQNLVEQYF